This section outlines one T cell receptor beta chain sequence together with its context. Its specificity is unknown. The CDR3 end falls 3 residues outside the read, so it is completed with the germline J gene. This entry belongs to a study of T cells in women clearing cervical HPV infection. General study results and limits: Associations may precede or follow infection; HPV-specific or memory T cells were not isolated.

Data came from immunoSEQ multiplex PCR; TCRdb stores just in-frame clones and leaves some out. This sample's table has approximately 35,000 clones. This CDR3 is built from 13 residues. From germline, CDR1 is KGHSH and CDR2 LQKENI. Trimming removed 6 bases at V and 3 bases at J, with 12 bases between. This chain uses TRBV18 with TRBJ2-7, with D possibly matching TRBD1 (5 bases). The origin of this receptor is a woman between 18 and 70 years old with a cervical HPV16 infection that either progressed to CIN3+ or cleared (not recorded which). The specimen was blood buffy coat. The CDR3 DNA, read in part, is TGTGCCAGCTCCTGGGGCGCGTTCTACGAG. Translating it yields CASSWGAFYE. The full CDR3 reads CASSWGAFYEQYF.